A selection of T cell receptor beta chains follows, all from one sample in a study of cytomegalovirus exposure and HLA in healthy donors. Sequencing used immunoSEQ multiplex PCR; TCRdb keeps in-frame clones, though not all of them. The sample records approximately 170,000 clones, about 80% being singletons. The sequencing sample was made of PBMCs. These receptors came from a woman between 50 and 59 years old in good health and CMV-seronegative. Each CDR3 is given with its conserved first and last residue. A D gene is named only where the DNA matches it firmly. Clone size is not always given. Where it is, it says once, few, many or a class for expanded clones.

>TRBJ1-2|TRBV28|TRBD1|-
TGTGCCAGCAGTTTTGAGGGGCACAGGGGGCCGGGTGGCTACACCTTC
CASSFEGHRGPGGYTF
>TRBJ2-7|TRBV9|TRBD2|-
TGTGCCAGCAGCGTAGGGGCTAGCGGGAGGGCCGTTCACGAGCAGTACTTC
CASSVGASGRAVHEQYF
>TRBJ1-1|TRBV19|-|once
TGTGCCAGTAGCTCGGGGAGGGAGAACACTGAAGCTTTCTTT
CASSSGRENTEAFF
>TRBJ1-2|TRBV9|-|once
TGTGCCAGCAGCACCCGCTGGGAGGGCTATGGCTACACCTTC
CASSTRWEGYGYTF
>TRBJ1-5|TRBV9|-|-
TGTGCCAGCAGCGCCGGGGGAATTAGCAATCAGCCCCAGCATTTT
CASSAGGISNQPQHF
>TRBJ2-7|TRBV2|-|-
TGTGCCAGCAGCCGAAACGGATTCGGGAACGAGCAGTACTTC
CASSRNGFGNEQYF
>TRBJ2-7|TRBV19|-|-
TGTGCCAGTAGTATCAATACGAGAAGTCCCTACGAGCAGTACTTC
CASSINTRSPYEQYF
>TRBJ2-2|TRBV28|-|-
TGTGCCAGCAGCCCTGGACTACGGAAACGGGGGGAGCTGTTTTTT
CASSPGLRKRGELFF
>TRBJ2-2|TRBV13|TRBD1|few
TGTGCCAGCAGCTATGACAGGGGAGGCACCGGGGAGCTGTTTTTT
CASSYDRGGTGELFF
>TRBJ2-7|TRBV7-2|-|-
TGTGCCAGCAGCTTAGCGGCTTCCCCCTCCTACGAGCAGTACTTC
CASSLAASPSYEQYF
>TRBJ1-4|TRBV7-2|TRBD1|-
TGTGCCAGCAGCCAACGCCGGGACAGCGACTCCTGGGGTGAAAAACTGTTTTTT
CASSQRRDSDSWGEKLFF
>TRBJ2-7|TRBV29-1|TRBD2|-
TGCAGCGTTGATGGGGGGGGCGAGCAGTACTTC
CSVDGGGEQYF
>TRBJ2-7|TRBV2|TRBD1|once
TGTGCCAGCAGCCAGGACAGGGGGCGATGGGAGCAGTACTTC
CASSQDRGRWEQYF
>TRBJ2-7|TRBV19|-|-
TGTGCCAGTAGTTTCGCCAGGGGAAGCTCCTACGAGCAGTACTTC
CASSFARGSSYEQYF
>TRBJ2-7|TRBV5-8|-|-
TGTGCCAGCAAAGGCAGGTTCAGCTCCTACGAGCAGTACTTC
CASKGRFSSYEQYF
>TRBJ1-1|TRBV6-5|TRBD1|-
TGTGCCAGCAGTTACTGGACAGGGCGAAACACTGAAGCTTTCTTT
CASSYWTGRNTEAFF
>TRBJ2-1|TRBV12-5|TRBD1|-
TGTGCTAGTGGTACCGGACAGGGGGTATACAATGAGCAGTTCTTC
CASGTGQGVYNEQFF
>TRBJ2-3|TRBV6-4|TRBD2|-
TGTGCCAGCAGCCCGTTAGCGGGGGTAGCAGATACGCAGTATTTT
CASSPLAGVADTQYF
>TRBJ1-1|TRBV9|-|-
TGTGCCAGCAGCGAGGACAGTTTAAACACTGAAGCTTTCTTT
CASSEDSLNTEAFF
>TRBJ1-2|TRBV6-5|-|-
TGTGCCAGCAGTTACCTAACAGGTTATGGCTACACCTTC
CASSYLTGYGYTF
>TRBJ2-1|TRBV29-1|-|-
TGCAGCGTTTTGCGACTAGTCATCTCCTACAATGAGCAGTTCTTC
CSVLRLVISYNEQFF
>TRBJ1-1|TRBV9|TRBD1|-
TGTGCCAGCAGCGAGAGGCCCCATTCGACAGGGCGGGCCACTGAAGCTTTCTTT
CASSERPHSTGRATEAFF
>TRBJ2-5|TRBV19|TRBD1|-
TGTGCCAGTAGTACGGGACAGGGGGGACAAGAGACCCAGTACTTC
CASSTGQGGQETQYF
>TRBJ1-2|TRBV5-6|-|-
TGTGCCAGCAGCTTGCGGGGTGGCTACACCTTC
CASSLRGGYTF
>TRBJ1-3|TRBV5-4|-|-
TGTGCCAGCAGCTTTGCTGACAGTAGAGGAAACACCATATATTTT
CASSFADSRGNTIYF